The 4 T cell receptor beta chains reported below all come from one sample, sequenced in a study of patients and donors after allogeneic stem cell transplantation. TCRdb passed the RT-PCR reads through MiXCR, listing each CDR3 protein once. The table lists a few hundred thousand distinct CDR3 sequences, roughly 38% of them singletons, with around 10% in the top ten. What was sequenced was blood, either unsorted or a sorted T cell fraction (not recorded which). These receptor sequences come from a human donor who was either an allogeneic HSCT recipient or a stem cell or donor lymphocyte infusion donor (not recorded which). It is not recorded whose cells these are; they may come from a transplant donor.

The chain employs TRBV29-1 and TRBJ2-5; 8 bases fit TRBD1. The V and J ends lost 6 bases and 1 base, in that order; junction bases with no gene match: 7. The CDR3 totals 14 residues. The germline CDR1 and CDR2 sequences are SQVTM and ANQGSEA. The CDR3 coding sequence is TGCAGCGTCGTCGACAGGGGAGCCCAAGAGACCCAGTACTTC. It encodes CSVVDRGAQETQYF.

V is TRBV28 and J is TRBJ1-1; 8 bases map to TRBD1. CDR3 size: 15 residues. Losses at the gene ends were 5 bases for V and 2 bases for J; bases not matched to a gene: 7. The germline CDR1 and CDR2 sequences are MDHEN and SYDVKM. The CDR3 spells CASSDRTGKNTEAFF. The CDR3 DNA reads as TGTGCCAGCAGTGATAGGACAGGGAAAAACACTGAAGCTTTCTTT.

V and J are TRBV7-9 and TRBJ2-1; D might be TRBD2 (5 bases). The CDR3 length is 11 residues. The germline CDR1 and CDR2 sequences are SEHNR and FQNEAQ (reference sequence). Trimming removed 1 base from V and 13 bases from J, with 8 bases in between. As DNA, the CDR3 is TGTGCCAGCAGCTTAGGCGACTACCAGTTCTTC. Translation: CASSLGDYQFF.

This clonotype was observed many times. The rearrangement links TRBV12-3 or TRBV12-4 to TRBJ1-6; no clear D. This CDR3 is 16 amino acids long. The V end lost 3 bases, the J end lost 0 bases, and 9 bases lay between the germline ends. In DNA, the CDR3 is TGTGCCAGCAGTTTGGACGGGAGCTCCTATAATTCACCCCTCCACTTT. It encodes CASSLDGSSYNSPLHF.